A single sample is the source of the 22 T cell receptor beta chains below, sequenced in a study of blood T cell repertoires in COVID-19. Libraries were prepared by immunoSEQ multiplex PCR; TCRdb keeps only in-frame clonotypes and omits some of them. Here the sample spans approximately 500,000 clones, roughly 89% being singletons. Specimen: peripheral blood. These receptors originate from a woman aged 45-59 years with COVID-19, enrolled during active disease.

The chain recombines TRBV11-2 with TRBJ1-2; D uncertain. The CDR3 consists of 16 residues. The germline CDR1 and CDR2 sequences are SGHAT and FQNNGV. The V gene lost 5 bases and the J gene lost 0 bases, with 16 bases spanning the gap. The CDR3 nucleotides are TGTGCCAGCAGCCCTTCTCGCGCTCGTACTAACTATGGCTACACCTTC. Its translation: CASSPSRARTNYGYTF.

The rearrangement links TRBV7-3 to TRBJ1-2; the D gene is possibly TRBD1 (6 bases). The germline V and J ends were trimmed by 5 bases and 2 bases, with 15 bases remaining between them. Germline CDR1 is SGHTA and CDR2 is FQGTGA. The CDR3 has 15 amino acids. The CDR3 DNA follows: TGTGCCAGCAGCCTAGCAGGGGCCTCGAACTATGGCTACACCTTC. Its translation: CASSLAGASNYGYTF.

The chain combines TRBV11-2 with TRBJ1-4, with 8 bases matching TRBD1. Looked up from germline, CDR1 is SGHAT and CDR2 is FQNNGV. CDR3 size: 14 residues. J gave up 6 bases and V 4 bases, and 4 bases lay outside the gene matches. CDR3 sequence (DNA): TGTGCCAGCAGCTCCCCAGGGGGCGATGAAAAACTGTTTTTT. Amino acids: CASSSPGGDEKLFF.

CDR3 in amino acids: CASIKTVRGSDTQYF. The CDR3 DNA is TGTGCCAGCATCAAGACTGTGCGAGGGTCAGATACGCAGTATTTT. The chain joins TRBV27 to TRBJ2-3; weak D call: TRBD2 (5 bases). The CDR3 has 15 residues. Germline V gene sequence: CDR1 MNHEY, CDR2 SMNVEV (reference sequence). Trimming shortened V by 7 bases and J by 4 bases, and 18 bases separated the two germline ends.

The chain carries TRBV10-3 and TRBJ1-2; 9 nucleotides match TRBD1. The CDR3 is made up of 16 amino acids. Germline trimming cut 7 bases from V and 7 bases from J; bases unmatched to any gene: 16. The germline V gene has CDR1 ENHRY and CDR2 SYGVKD. CDR3 DNA: TGTGCCATCACTCAGGGGGGGGACAGGGTAGTCGGTGGCTACACCTTC. Its translation: CAITQGGDRVVGGYTF.

The chain is built from TRBV11-2 and TRBJ2-7, with no clear D. The CDR3 runs 11 residues. With 4 bases removed from V and 3 bases from J, the gap between germline ends came to 4 bases. Germline V gene lookup returns CDR1 SGHAT and CDR2 FQNNGV. The CDR3, as DNA: TGTGCCAGCAGCTCCAACTACGAGCAGTACTTC. As protein: CASSSNYEQYF.

This chain uses TRBV28 with TRBJ1-5; 8 nucleotides align to TRBD1. This CDR3 contains 14 residues. V was pared by 3 bases and J by 6 bases, with 4 bases of the junction left unmatched. Germline V CDR1 and CDR2: MDHEN, SYDVKM. The CDR3 reads CASSLTGQGQPQHF. CDR3 in DNA: TGTGCCAGCAGTTTGACCGGACAGGGTCAGCCCCAGCATTTT.

The chain couples TRBV6-5 to TRBJ1-2; a possible D gene is TRBD1 (5 bases). V was pared by 0 bases and J by 3 bases, with 11 bases between. The CDR3 has 15 amino acids. Germline CDR1 is MNHEY and CDR2 is SVGAGI. CDR3 nucleotides: TGTGCCAGCAGTTACTCACAAGGGGTCGACTATGGCTACACCTTC. This gives the protein CASSYSQGVDYGYTF.

The chain employs TRBV18 and TRBJ1-5; D is perhaps TRBD1 (5 bases). V lost 3 bases, J lost 0 bases, and 6 bases lay in between. Germline CDR1 KGHSH, CDR2 LQKENI. The CDR3 consists of 14 residues. The CDR3 sequence is CASSPTDSNQPQHF. In DNA, the CDR3 is TGTGCCAGCTCACCGACAGATAGCAATCAGCCCCAGCATTTT.

V and J are TRBV5-1 and TRBJ1-4; weak D call: TRBD1 (5 bases). Between the trimmed V and J ends, which lost 0 bases and 5 bases, there was a span of 14 bases. The germline gives CDR1 SGHRS, CDR2 YFSETQ. The CDR3 spans 16 residues. The CDR3 is CASSLGPAGENEKLFF. Written as DNA, the CDR3 is TGCGCCAGCAGCTTGGGGCCGGCGGGGGAAAATGAAAAACTGTTTTTT.

This chain joins TRBV5-1 and TRBJ2-2, with TRBD2 matching over 8 bases. Germline loops: CDR1 SGHRS, CDR2 YFSETQ. V dropped 4 bases and J dropped 1; count of bases not matched to a gene: 6. CDR3 length: 16 residues. The CDR3 region is CASSLTSALNTGELFF. The CDR3 DNA reads TGCGCCAGCAGCCTGACTAGCGCTCTGAACACCGGGGAGCTGTTTTTT.

The chain carries TRBV15 and TRBJ2-5; a possible D gene is TRBD1 (6 bases). V was shortened by 6 bases and J by 2 bases, with 16 bases between the two germline ends. CDR1 is LNHNV, CDR2 YYDKDF, per germline (reference sequence). The CDR3 runs 15 residues. CDR3 sequence (DNA): TGTGCCACCAGTTACCCAGGGGCTTCTCAAGAGACCCAGTACTTC. Translation: CATSYPGASQETQYF. Filled out from reference TRBV15 and TRBJ2-5, the complete variable domain reads DAMVIQNPRYQVTQFGKPVTLSCSQTLNHNVMYWYQQKSSQAPKLLFHYYDKDFNNEADTPDNFQSRRPNTSFCFLDIRSPGLGDTAMYLCATSYPGASQETQYFGPGTRLLVL.

This clone was seen once. The V call is TRBV7-6, the J call TRBJ2-7; tentative D call: TRBD2 (6 bases). CDR1 SGHVS and CDR2 FNYEAQ come from the germline V gene. The CDR3 is made up of 15 amino acids. V lost 5 bases to trimming and J lost 2 bases, with 16 bases between them. The CDR3, as DNA: TGTGCCAGCAGCCTGAGACGGGAGAGTCCCTACGAGCAGTACTTC. Translating it yields CASSLRRESPYEQYF.

The chain is built from TRBV5-1 and TRBJ2-1; D might be TRBD2 (6 bases). Germline loops: CDR1 SGHRS, CDR2 YFSETQ. The CDR3 has 15 amino acids. The germline V and J ends were trimmed by 4 bases and 10 bases, with 21 bases remaining between them. CDR3 residues: CASSPEPGRTGEQFF. The CDR3 bases are TGCGCCAGCAGCCCAGAGCCCGGGAGAACTGGCGAGCAGTTCTTC.

V and J are TRBV4-1 and TRBJ2-7; 7 bases fit TRBD2. Germline loops: CDR1 MGHRA, CDR2 YSYEKL. The CDR3 is 16 residues long. After removal of 1 base from V and 0 bases from J, the junction contained 6 bases not matched to a gene. CDR3: CASSQAAGGNSYEQYF. Here the CDR3 DNA reads TGCGCCAGCAGCCAAGCCGCCGGGGGGAACTCCTACGAGCAGTACTTC.

J is TRBJ2-7 and V is TRBV30; possibly TRBD1 for D (6 bases). Deletions cut 2 bases from V and 2 bases from J, with 10 bases between. The CDR3 totals 13 residues. Germline-derived CDR1 and CDR2 are GTSNPN and SVGIG (reference sequence). As DNA, the CDR3 is TGTGCCTGGAGTAGGGACAATGCCTACGAGCAGTACTTC. Protein product: CAWSRDNAYEQYF.

The chain combines TRBV11-2 with TRBJ2-5; D might be TRBD1 (5 bases). The CDR3 has 15 amino acids. Deletions cut 1 base from V and 0 bases from J, with 9 bases between. Germline loops: CDR1 SGHAT, CDR2 FQNNGV. CDR3 sequence: CASSLGLTDQETQYF. CDR3 nucleotides: TGTGCCAGCAGCTTAGGGCTGACAGACCAAGAGACCCAGTACTTC.

V and J are TRBV19 and TRBJ2-7; maybe TRBD2 (6 bases). Germline lookup yields CDR1 LNHDA and CDR2 SQIVND (reference sequence). V was cut by 5 bases and J by 3 bases, with 17 bases left in between. The CDR3 contains 15 residues. CDR3 region: CASSGGGAALYEQYF. Here the CDR3 DNA reads TGTGCCAGTAGTGGTGGCGGGGCAGCGCTCTACGAGCAGTACTTC.

This chain connects TRBV14 to TRBJ1-5; no reliable D call. Germline V gives CDR1 SGHDN, CDR2 FVKESK. Trimming left V 7 bases short and J 5 bases short, with 12 bases between. The CDR3 spans 13 residues. DNA of the CDR3: TGTGCCAGCAACGCCCGCCGGGATCAGCCCCAGCATTTT. As protein: CASNARRDQPQHF.

The count of this clone is one. CDR3 nucleotides: TGTGCCAGCAGCTTAGGAGTTGGTCAGCCCCAGCATTTT. Protein product: CASSLGVGQPQHF. V and J are TRBV7-9 and TRBJ1-5; D gene unclear. CDR1 is SEHNR and CDR2 is FQNEAQ in the germline V gene (reference sequence). The length of the CDR3 is 13 residues. V was trimmed by 1 base and J by 6 bases, leaving 7 bases between them.

This clone has just one count. The rearrangement links TRBV30 to TRBJ1-5, with 9 positions matching TRBD1. V lost 7 bases, J lost 4 bases, and 8 bases stayed unmatched. CDR1 GTSNPN and CDR2 SVGIG come from the germline V gene (reference sequence). The CDR3 runs 14 residues. The CDR3 nucleotides are TGTGCCTTTTCATCCGACAGGGGGAATCAGCCCCAGCATTTT. Amino acid sequence: CAFSSDRGNQPQHF.

The chain combines TRBV19 with TRBJ1-5, with D unresolved. The CDR3 extends over 15 amino acids. V was shortened by 1 base and J by 4 bases, with 11 bases between the two germline ends. Germline V gene lookup returns CDR1 LNHDA and CDR2 SQIVND (reference sequence). The CDR3 nucleotides read TGTGCCAGTAGTATAGGGGAGAATTTGAATCAGCCCCAGCATTTT. Protein product: CASSIGENLNQPQHF.